Listed here are 11 T cell receptor beta chains from one sample, sequenced in a study of cytomegalovirus exposure and HLA in healthy donors. The PCR employed 60 Vbeta primers together with 13 Jbeta primers. Measured with immunoSEQ multiplex PCR; TCRdb has only the in-frame clones, and not every one. The table has 95,000 to 150,000 clones, roughly 80% seen once. Material for sequencing was PBMCs. All receptors derive from a woman in her twenties or thirties in good health and CMV-seropositive.

Only a few counts were recorded for this clone. The genes are TRBV6-1 and TRBJ1-4, with TRBD1 as a possible D gene (6 bases). The CDR3 contains 14 residues. The V gene's germline CDR1 is MNHNS and CDR2 SASEGT. Trimming cost V 7 bases and J 7 bases, with 16 bases left between them. CDR3 sequence: CASIERGGSEKLFF. Here the CDR3 DNA reads TGTGCCAGCATTGAGAGGGGGGGCAGTGAAAAACTGTTTTTT.

The chain joins TRBV5-5 to TRBJ1-6; tentative D call: TRBD1 (6 bases). Germline V gene data show CDR1 as SGHKS and CDR2 as YYEKEE (reference sequence). The CDR3 has 15 amino acids. Trimming left V 2 bases short and J 6 bases short, with 12 bases between. The CDR3 DNA is TGTGCCAGCAGCTTCCAGGGGACCCCTAATTCACCCCTCCACTTT. It is translated as CASSFQGTPNSPLHF.

The V call is TRBV9, the J call TRBJ2-5; D ambiguous. This CDR3 contains 15 residues. V was shortened by 0 bases and J by 3 bases, with 12 bases between the two germline ends. CDR1 SGDLS and CDR2 YYNGEE come from the germline V gene. The CDR3 loop reads CASSVDAAAKETQYF. CDR3 DNA sequence: TGTGCCAGCAGCGTAGACGCGGCAGCTAAAGAGACCCAGTACTTC.

The chain links TRBV10-2 to TRBJ1-2; possible D gene TRBD1, 6 bases. The germline gives CDR1 WSHSY, CDR2 SAAADI. This CDR3 is built from 11 residues. The V end lost 5 bases, the J end lost 5 bases, and 6 bases lay between the germline ends. The CDR3 coding sequence is TGCGCCAGCAGTACAGGGTATGGCTACACCTTC. Translation: CASSTGYGYTF.

The chain couples TRBV25-1 to TRBJ1-2; 9 nucleotides match TRBD1. CDR1 and CDR2 (germline): MGHDK, SYGVNS. Trimming took 7 bases from V and 7 from J; bases not matched to a gene: 13. This CDR3 has 15 amino acids. The CDR3 DNA reads TGTGCCAGCACCTCAAACAGGGGGCAGGGGTCTGGCTACACCTTC. Residues: CASTSNRGQGSGYTF.

The V gene is TRBV28, the J gene TRBJ2-7; D unresolved. V lost 4 bases and J lost 3, with 4 bases in between. The CDR3 is 11 amino acids. Germline assignment: CDR1 MDHEN and CDR2 SYDVKM. The CDR3 sequence: CASSSSYEQYF. CDR3 bases: TGTGCCAGCAGTTCCAGCTACGAGCAGTACTTC.

The V gene is TRBV28, the J gene TRBJ1-5, with D perhaps TRBD1 (5 bases). Germline lookup yields CDR1 MDHEN and CDR2 SYDVKM. The CDR3 has 15 residues. Trimming took off 8 bases at V and 3 bases at J, with 17 bases between the two ends. The CDR3 coding sequence is TGTGCCAGCCTCCGTCAGGGACTCTACAATCAGCCCCAGCATTTT. This gives the protein CASLRQGLYNQPQHF.

The chain recombines TRBV27 with TRBJ1-1, with TRBD1 matching over 8 bases. CDR3 length equals 14 residues. Germline CDR1 is MNHEY and CDR2 is SMNVEV (reference sequence). Trimming removed 5 bases from V and 2 bases from J; junction bases left unmatched: 4. The CDR3 bases are TGTGCCAGCAGTGACAGGGGAGGAAACACTGAAGCTTTCTTT. It encodes CASSDRGGNTEAFF.

This chain joins TRBV5-4 and TRBJ1-2; 9 bases are shared with TRBD1. V lost 0 bases, J lost 2 bases, and 14 bases stayed unmatched. Germline V lookup: CDR1 SGHNT, CDR2 YYREEE (reference sequence). The CDR3 totals 19 residues. The CDR3 here is CASSLGGLRRQGVNYGYTF. DNA of the CDR3: TGTGCCAGCAGCTTGGGAGGACTACGGCGACAGGGGGTAAACTATGGCTACACCTTC.

The chain joins TRBV27 to TRBJ1-2, with D unclear. The germline V gene has CDR1 MNHEY and CDR2 SMNVEV (reference sequence). This CDR3 contains 11 residues. Between the trimmed V and J ends, which lost 10 bases and 5 bases, there was a span of 11 bases. Written as DNA, the CDR3 is TGTGCCACCTCAACGGGGTATGGCTACACCTTC. The encoded protein is CATSTGYGYTF.

The CDR3 protein is CASSQGTSGPYEQYF. For the CDR3, the DNA is TGCGCCAGCAGCCAGGGGACTAGCGGGCCATACGAGCAGTACTTC. This chain uses TRBV4-1 with TRBJ2-7, with TRBD2 identical over 12 bases. The germline gives CDR1 MGHRA, CDR2 YSYEKL. CDR3 size: 15 residues. V lost 3 bases and J lost 4; bases outside the gene matches: 4.